These T cell receptor beta chains were read from a single sample in a study of CD8 T cells in ankylosing spondylitis. TCRdb redid the calling of the 5' RACE reads with MiXCR, one entry per CDR3 protein. The sample lists 130,000 or so distinct CDR3 sequences; about 6.4% were seen once. Specimen: blood, either unsorted or a sorted T cell fraction (not recorded which). The receptors derive from a male donor with ankylosing spondylitis or in good health (not recorded which). Both conserved end residues are part of each CDR3. D genes are given only for firm matches. The listing skips clone size in some rows; elsewhere it reads once, few, many or a size class.

TRBD1 | TRBJ1-5 | TRBV2 | many | TGTGCCAGCAACAGGGGCCCTTATCAGCCCCAGCATTTT | CASNRGPYQPQHF
. | TRBJ2-2 | TRBV12-3/TRBV12-4 | many | TGTGCCAGCAGTTTTTGGGAGCTGAACACCGGGGAGCTGTTTTTT | CASSFWELNTGELFF
. | TRBJ2-2 | TRBV5-1 | many | TGCGCCAGCAGAAGAGTGAATACAATGAACACCGGGGAGCTGTTTTTT | CASRRVNTMNTGELFF
TRBD2 | TRBJ2-3 | TRBV7-2 | many | TGTGCCAGCAGCTTAAGACTAGCGGGGGGCACAGATACGCAGTATTTT | CASSLRLAGGTDTQYF
TRBD2 | TRBJ2-3 | TRBV20-1 | many | TGCAGTGCTAGTGCTAGCGGTAGCACAGATACGCAGTATTTT | CSASASGSTDTQYF
TRBD1 | TRBJ1-1 | TRBV20-1 | many | TGCAGTGCTGGCTCCCCGGGACAGGGGAGCACTGAAGCTTTCTTT | CSAGSPGQGSTEAFF
TRBD1 | TRBJ1-4 | TRBV20-1 | many | TGCAGTGCTAGAGATTCCTCCCGTAAGGGACAGAATGAAAAACTGTTTTTT | CSARDSSRKGQNEKLFF
TRBD2 | TRBJ2-3 | TRBV7-9 | many | TGTGCCAGCAGCTTTGTGGGAGGGGATACGCAGTATTTT | CASSFVGGDTQYF
. | TRBJ2-1 | TRBV12-3/TRBV12-4 | many | TGTGCCAGCACGCTGGGGATAGGGAGTCACGGTGAGCAGTTCTTC | CASTLGIGSHGEQFF
TRBD1 | TRBJ1-6 | TRBV20-1 | many | TGCAGTGCCAAAAGCGCGGACAGGACTTATAATTCACCCCTCCACTTT | CSAKSADRTYNSPLHF
. | TRBJ2-7 | TRBV16 | many | TGTGCCAGCAGCCAAGGCGGCAACTCCTACGAGCAGTACTTC | CASSQGGNSYEQYF
. | TRBJ1-2 | TRBV5-6 | many | TGTGCCAGCAGCTTGGCCAGGGACGGCACTAACTATGGCTACACCTTC | CASSLARDGTNYGYTF
. | TRBJ2-1 | TRBV18 | many | TGTGCCAGCTCACCCGGGACGGACAATGAGCAGTTCTTC | CASSPGTDNEQFF
TRBD1 | TRBJ1-2 | TRBV11-2 | many | TGTGCCAGCAGCCGCGGGTCGGCCAGGGGGCCTGTCTATGGCTACACCTTC | CASSRGSARGPVYGYTF
TRBD2 | TRBJ2-3 | TRBV9 | many | TGTGCCAGCAGCCGGGGAGGGACAGATACGCAGTATTTT | CASSRGGTDTQYF
. | TRBJ1-2 | TRBV20-1 | . | TGCAGTGCCCGCCCCGGACATAACTATGGCTACACCTTC | CSARPGHNYGYTF
. | TRBJ1-2 | TRBV10-3 | many | TGTGCCATCAGTGCGAAGGGGCGAGAAGACGGCTACACCTTC | CAISAKGREDGYTF
. | TRBJ2-1 | TRBV5-1 | . | TGCGCCAGCAGCTTCGAGGGTAATGAGCAGTTCTTC | CASSFEGNEQFF
. | TRBJ2-3 | TRBV12-3/TRBV12-4 | many | TGTGCCAGCAGTGGAGGGACGTTTCCCGATACGCAGTATTTT | CASSGGTFPDTQYF
. | TRBJ2-1 | TRBV27 | many | TGTGCCAGCAGTTTATCCGCAGCCAATGAGCAGTTCTTC | CASSLSAANEQFF
. | TRBJ2-1 | TRBV14 | many | TGTGCCAGCAGCCAAGATAGGGGACATTTCTCTGAGCAGTTCTTC | CASSQDRGHFSEQFF
TRBD1 | TRBJ2-7 | TRBV7-9 | many | TGTGCCAGCAGCCCGACAGGGGTCATCTCCTACGAGCAGTACTTC | CASSPTGVISYEQYF
TRBD1 | TRBJ2-1 | TRBV7-2 | many | TGTGCCAGCAGCTTAGCGGCGGGACAGGGGTACAATGAGCAGTTCTTC | CASSLAAGQGYNEQFF
. | TRBJ1-1 | TRBV29-1 | many | TGCAGCGCGCGAACTGGAGGGGACGCTTTCTTT | CSARTGGDAFF
. | TRBJ1-5 | TRBV12-3/TRBV12-4 | many | TGTGCCAGCAGTCCCCAAATGACTAATCAGCCCCAGCATTTT | CASSPQMTNQPQHF
TRBD2 | TRBJ2-1 | TRBV29-1 | many | TGCAGCGTTTCCACCGGGACTAGTGATAGTGAGCAGTTCTTC | CSVSTGTSDSEQFF
. | TRBJ2-5 | TRBV9 | few | TGTGCCAGCAGCGTAGACGGGGCCCTGGTTCGACAAGAGACCCAGTACTTC | CASSVDGALVRQETQYF
TRBD2 | TRBJ2-3 | TRBV4-2 | . | TGTGCCAGCAGCCAAGATTTAGGCGCGGGAGCAAAAGATACGCAGTATTTT | CASSQDLGAGAKDTQYF
. | TRBJ2-7 | TRBV7-9 | many | TGTGCCAGCAACCCAGGGACGTCCTACGAGCAGTACTTC | CASNPGTSYEQYF
TRBD1 | TRBJ2-7 | TRBV27 | many | TGTGCCAGCAGTTTTCGGACAGGGGGCCCCTACGAGCAGTACTTC | CASSFRTGGPYEQYF
. | TRBJ2-5 | TRBV5-1 | many | TGCGCCAGCAGCCTAGACTCGCTCGGAGAGACCCAGTACTTC | CASSLDSLGETQYF
. | TRBJ2-1 | TRBV4-3 | many | TGCGCCAGCAGCCAAGATCCAGGCTCCTACAATGAGCAGTTCTTC | CASSQDPGSYNEQFF
TRBD2 | TRBJ2-7 | TRBV6-7 | . | TGTGCTAGAGGGACCTTGGGACTAGCGGGAGAGACCTACGAGCAGTACTTC | CARGTLGLAGETYEQYF
. | TRBJ2-3 | TRBV28 | many | TGTGCCAGCAGTTCCGCCAGTCCAAACACAGATACGCAGTATTTT | CASSSASPNTDTQYF
TRBD2 | TRBJ2-7 | TRBV12-3/TRBV12-4 | many | TGTGCCAGCAGTGAGCGGGGGGGCGGATACGAGCAGTACTTC | CASSERGGGYEQYF
TRBD2 | TRBJ2-4 | TRBV7-9 | few | TGTGCCAGCAGCGCCCAGGACGCGGGGGTCGCGTACTTC | CASSAQDAGVAYF
TRBD2 | TRBJ2-1 | TRBV5-1 | many | TGCGCCAGCAGCTTGGCTAGCGGCCCTCGCTCCTACAATGAGCAGTTCTTC | CASSLASGPRSYNEQFF
TRBD1 | TRBJ1-5 | TRBV12-3/TRBV12-4 | many | TGTGCCAGCAGTTCGGACAGGGATAAACAGCCCCAGCATTTT | CASSSDRDKQPQHF
TRBD1 | TRBJ2-5 | TRBV29-1 | many | TGCAGCGTTATGACAGGGGGGGAAGAGACCCAGTACTTC | CSVMTGGEETQYF
. | TRBJ2-2 | TRBV5-1 | once | TGCGCCAGCAGCCTCGTCAGGGGCCGGAACACCGGGGAGCTGTTTTTT | CASSLVRGRNTGELFF
. | TRBJ1-1 | TRBV13 | few | TGTGCCAGCAGCTCACAGCGGTCCTCGAACACTGAAGCTTTCTTT | CASSSQRSSNTEAFF
TRBD1 | TRBJ1-2 | TRBV12-3/TRBV12-4 | many | TGTGCCAGCAGTTTAGGAGGGGGCGGCTACACCTTC | CASSLGGGGYTF
TRBD1 | TRBJ1-4 | TRBV5-1 | many | TGCGCCAGCAGGCGGGCCGGGACAGGGTCCCAACTAGTTGAAAAACTGTTTTTT | CASRRAGTGSQLVEKLFF
. | TRBJ2-5 | TRBV5-1 | many | TGCGCCAGCAGCTTGAGGGGTGCTAGCGAACAAGAGACCCAGTACTTC | CASSLRGASEQETQYF
. | TRBJ1-4 | TRBV5-1 | many | TGCGCCAGCAGCTTGGCCCGGACAACTAATGAAAAACTGTTTTTT | CASSLARTTNEKLFF
TRBD1 | TRBJ2-2 | TRBV20-1 | many | TGCAGTGCCACCCAGGACAGGGTTGGCACCGGGGAGCTGTTTTTT | CSATQDRVGTGELFF
TRBD1 | TRBJ1-5 | TRBV16 | many | TGTGCCAGCAGCCGCGCCGGGACAGGTAACCAGCCCCAGCATTTT | CASSRAGTGNQPQHF
. | TRBJ2-7 | TRBV6-1 | many | TGTGCCAGCAGTCGAGACCGGGACACTACCTACGAGCAGTACTTC | CASSRDRDTTYEQYF
. | TRBJ2-3 | TRBV5-1 | many | TGCGCCAGCAGCTCCTCTCGTTCGGGAGATACGCAGTATTTT | CASSSSRSGDTQYF
TRBD2 | TRBJ2-7 | TRBV20-1 | many | TGCAGTGCTAGAAAGGTCGCTAGCGGGAGGCACGAGCAGTACTTC | CSARKVASGRHEQYF
. | TRBJ2-1 | TRBV7-3 | many | TGTGCCAGCAGCTCAAGCGGGCAAATCTACAATGAGCAGTTCTTC | CASSSSGQIYNEQFF
. | TRBJ2-2 | TRBV20-1 | many | TGCAGTGCTTTCCCTATAACGGACACCGGGGAGCTGTTTTTT | CSAFPITDTGELFF
TRBD2 | TRBJ2-1 | TRBV20-1 | many | TGCAGTGCCTCGGGACTAGCGGGAGCGAGGAATGAGCAGTTCTTC | CSASGLAGARNEQFF
. | TRBJ1-1 | TRBV6-1 | many | TGTGCCAGCAGTGAAGAAGGGACGGACCTTTTAAACACTGAAGCTTTCTTT | CASSEEGTDLLNTEAFF